Listed below are T cell receptor beta chains from one sample, sequenced in a study of cytomegalovirus exposure and HLA in healthy donors. Sequencing used immunoSEQ multiplex PCR; TCRdb keeps in-frame clones, though not all of them. This table holds under 200,000 clones, 75% found once. Sequencing input: PBMCs. These receptors were collected from a woman between 35 and 50 years old in good health and CMV-seropositive. Both conserved end residues are part of each CDR3. D genes are given only for firm matches. Size values are once, few and many counts, or a class for expanded clones, and some rows have none.

CASSLGGYGYTF	TGTGCCAGCAGCTTAGGCGGATACGGCTACACCTTC	TRBV7-9	TRBJ1-2	.	.	12
CASKRGNNEQFF	TGTGCCAGTAAGCGGGGGAACAATGAGCAGTTCTTC	TRBV28	TRBJ2-1	TRBD2	.	12
CASSMTGGWTEAFF	TGTGCCAGCAGTATGACAGGGGGTTGGACTGAAGCTTTCTTT	TRBV27	TRBJ1-1	TRBD1	.	14
CSAVDRRYEQYF	TGCAGCGCTGTGGACAGGCGCTACGAGCAGTACTTC	TRBV29-1	TRBJ2-7	TRBD1	.	12
CASSAGTFGYTF	TGTGCCAGCAGCGCTGGGACATTTGGCTACACCTTC	TRBV9	TRBJ1-2	.	.	12
CASKTGTGNSPLHF	TGTGCCAGCAAGACGGGGACAGGGAATTCACCCCTCCACTTT	TRBV27	TRBJ1-6	TRBD1	.	14
CASRGTEMYSPLHF	TGTGCCAGCAGGGGTACAGAGATGTATTCACCCCTCCACTTT	TRBV2	TRBJ1-6	.	few	14
CASRQGGSNTEAFF	TGTGCCAGCAGGCAGGGAGGGTCGAACACTGAAGCTTTCTTT	TRBV6-5	TRBJ1-1	.	.	14
CASSLGVRNGGEQFF	TGTGCCAGCAGCTTAGGGGTTCGTAACGGGGGTGAGCAGTTCTTC	TRBV7-3	TRBJ2-1	.	.	15
CASSLVAGSGNTIYF	TGTGCCAGCAGCTTAGTAGCAGGGTCTGGAAACACCATATATTTT	TRBV7-6	TRBJ1-3	.	.	15
CASSIAVGGSWIF	TGTGCCAGTAGTATAGCCGTTGGGGGGTCCTGGATTTTT	TRBV19	TRBJ1-4	.	.	13
CASSPQGQETQYF	TGTGCCAGCAGCCCTCAGGGTCAAGAGACCCAGTACTTC	TRBV5-4	TRBJ2-5	.	.	13
CASSNTGEQFF	TGCGCCAGCAGCAACACAGGGGAACAGTTCTTC	TRBV5-1	TRBJ2-1	TRBD1	.	11
CASRVGTAPNYGYTF	TGTGCCAGCAGGGTTGGGACAGCCCCTAACTATGGCTACACCTTC	TRBV2	TRBJ1-2	TRBD1	.	15
CASRGAPGAPLHF	TGTGCCAGCAGGGGGGCCCCTGGGGCACCCCTCCACTTT	TRBV2	TRBJ1-6	.	once	13
CASRPGQGLEEQYF	TGTGCCAGCAGGCCGGGACAGGGGCTCGAAGAGCAGTACTTC	TRBV2	TRBJ2-7	TRBD1	.	14
CASSPTGNSNQPQHF	TGTGCCAGCTCACCGACAGGAAATAGCAATCAGCCCCAGCATTTT	TRBV18	TRBJ1-5	.	.	15
CASSLQPLAHQTSSYNEQFF	TGCGCCAGCAGCCTCCAACCACTAGCGCACCAAACAAGCTCCTACAATGAGCAGTTCTTC	TRBV5-1	TRBJ2-1	TRBD2	.	20
CSVESPGTPNYGYTF	TGCAGCGTCGAGAGCCCCGGGACACCCAACTATGGCTACACCTTC	TRBV29-1	TRBJ1-2	.	.	15
CASSPGDRRSPLHF	TGTGCCAGCAGCCCGGGGGATAGGCGTTCACCCCTCCACTTT	TRBV28	TRBJ1-6	.	.	14
CASSVNRALNYGYTF	TGTGCCAGTAGCGTCAACAGGGCCCTTAACTATGGCTACACCTTC	TRBV19	TRBJ1-2	.	.	15
CASSLYGTDSNQPQHF	TGCGCCAGCAGCTTGTATGGGACAGATAGCAATCAGCCCCAGCATTTT	TRBV5-1	TRBJ1-5	TRBD1	.	16
CASTSPRLLQRNEQFF	TGTGCCAGCACCTCACCCCGACTCCTCCAACGCAATGAGCAGTTCTTC	TRBV28	TRBJ2-1	.	.	16
CASRDSVDQPQHF	TGTGCCAGCAGGGACAGCGTTGATCAGCCCCAGCATTTT	TRBV6-5	TRBJ1-5	.	.	13
CASSGRLAGVRYNEQFF	TGTGCCAGCAGCGGAAGACTAGCGGGAGTGCGTTACAATGAGCAGTTCTTC	TRBV5-4	TRBJ2-1	TRBD2	.	17
CASSSGLGNTGELFF	TGTGCCAGCAGCTCGGGACTAGGAAACACCGGGGAGCTGTTTTTT	TRBV7-2	TRBJ2-2	TRBD2	.	15
CAISEDARDGYTF	TGTGCCATCAGTGAGGATGCCCGGGATGGCTACACCTTC	TRBV10-3	TRBJ1-2	.	.	13
CSVQTGSSQETQYF	TGCAGCGTTCAGACAGGGTCCTCTCAGGAGACCCAGTACTTC	TRBV29-1	TRBJ2-5	TRBD1	once	14
CASSPRQGFQETQYF	TGTGCCAGCAGTCCAAGACAGGGGTTCCAAGAGACCCAGTACTTC	TRBV6-5	TRBJ2-5	TRBD1	.	15
CASSLGTGLFSPLHF	TGCGCCAGCAGCTTGGGGACAGGGCTTTTTTCACCCCTCCACTTT	TRBV5-1	TRBJ1-6	TRBD1	.	15
CASSLMAPPYNEQFF	TGTGCCAGCAGCTTAATGGCCCCACCTTACAATGAGCAGTTCTTC	TRBV7-2	TRBJ2-1	.	once	15
CATVTSLYEQYF	TGTGCCACCGTAACTAGCCTATACGAGCAGTACTTC	TRBV6-1	TRBJ2-7	.	.	12
CSVEFAGDYEQYF	TGCAGCGTTGAATTTGCGGGGGACTACGAGCAGTACTTC	TRBV29-1	TRBJ2-7	TRBD2	.	13
CASSLAPTESYGYTF	TGTGCCAGCAGCTTAGCCCCGACAGAATCCTATGGCTACACCTTC	TRBV7-8	TRBJ1-2	.	once	15
CASSFSGTGGEQYF	TGTGCCAGCAGTTTCTCCGGGACAGGGGGCGAGCAGTACTTC	TRBV7-2	TRBJ2-7	TRBD1	.	14
CASSYSTDLGEQYF	TGTGCCAGCAGTTACTCGACGGATCTAGGCGAGCAGTACTTC	TRBV6-6	TRBJ2-7	.	.	14
CASSPGTGIGDTQYF	TGTGCCAGCAGTCCCGGGACAGGGATCGGAGATACGCAGTATTTT	TRBV5-6	TRBJ2-3	TRBD1	.	15
CASSSRGTQGDTQYF	TGTGCCAGCAGCTCGAGGGGGACCCAGGGAGATACGCAGTATTTT	TRBV4-2	TRBJ2-3	.	.	15
CSTTGRDTQYF	TGCAGTACGACAGGGAGGGATACGCAGTATTTT	TRBV20-1	TRBJ2-3	.	.	11
CATRGGSYEQYF	TGTGCCACCCGGGGTGGCTCCTACGAGCAGTACTTC	TRBV19	TRBJ2-7	.	.	12
CATQGQTYEQYF	TGTGCCACACAGGGACAGACCTACGAGCAGTACTTC	TRBV28	TRBJ2-7	TRBD1	.	12
CASSLVVGGRADTQYF	TGTGCCAGCAGCTTAGTTGTAGGCGGGAGAGCGGATACGCAGTATTTT	TRBV7-8	TRBJ2-3	TRBD2	.	16
CASSLVQGARTGELFF	TGTGCCAGCAGCTTAGTCCAGGGGGCGAGAACCGGGGAGCTGTTTTTT	TRBV13	TRBJ2-2	TRBD1	.	16
CASSLVGTGGIDEQYF	TGCGCCAGCAGCTTGGTAGGGACAGGGGGAATCGACGAGCAGTACTTC	TRBV5-1	TRBJ2-7	TRBD1	.	16
CASSLAGPGADTQYF	TGTGCCAGCAGCCTGGCTGGCCCCGGGGCAGATACGCAGTATTTT	TRBV7-9	TRBJ2-3	.	.	15
CASSPGRGMNTEAFF	TGTGCCAGCAGCCCGGGCAGGGGAATGAACACTGAAGCTTTCTTT	TRBV28	TRBJ1-1	.	.	15
CASSPGSAGETQYF	TGTGCCAGCAGCCCAGGATCGGCGGGGGAGACCCAGTACTTC	TRBV7-2	TRBJ2-5	.	few	14
CSVQQGADTEAFF	TGCAGCGTTCAACAGGGGGCCGACACTGAAGCTTTCTTT	TRBV29-1	TRBJ1-1	TRBD1	.	13
CASRGTDNGLAGPTGELFF	TGTGCCAGCAGGGGGACAGACAACGGACTAGCGGGACCCACCGGGGAGCTGTTTTTT	TRBV9	TRBJ2-2	TRBD2	few	19